These T cell receptor beta chains were read from a single sample in a study of glioma-infiltrating T cells. TCRdb used MiXCR to reprocess the multiplex PCR reads, holding one entry per CDR3 protein. The table lists 150,000 to 200,000 distinct CDR3 sequences, 25% to 35% of them singletons. The sequencing input was glioma tissue, nonneoplastic brain tissue, or PBMCs (not recorded which). These receptors originate from a human donor with low-grade glioma or glioblastoma, undergoing nonglioma brain surgery, or in good health (not recorded which). Both conserved end residues are part of each CDR3.

V gene	CDR3 protein
TRBV7-3	CASSQNGLAGGETQYF
TRBV19	CASQDSRTDTQYF
TRBV5-1	CASSFGITATDTQYF
TRBV24-1	CATKTTGVERREETGELFF
TRBV4-2	CASSQDRGASSGNIIYF
TRBV6-1	CASSELGGIQETQYF
TRBV27	CASSTPQTDTQYF
TRBV9	CASSVSRTRNEQFF
TRBV11-2	CASSPAGTGYFGVQYF
TRBV3-1	CASSSPQTSGRFNEQYF
TRBV20-1	CSARPDGKDYGYTF
TRBV12-3/TRBV12-4	CASSLGRTEAFF
TRBV29-1	CSVGGLLGRSYEQYF
TRBV4-1	CASSQDADSYGYTF
TRBV2	CASYTPGTSGRGDEQFF
TRBV6-5	CASSYSFTRNGTQYF
TRBV7-3	CASSLNREEMGQLLMNTEAFF
TRBV6-5	CASSYRVGNQPQHF
TRBV20-1	CSEIGQIKTKDQPQHF
TRBV11-2	CASSLGAKDSDTQYF
TRBV5-4	CASSPGGTNYGYTF
TRBV6-5	CASSYSLAGVGTDTQYF
TRBV29-1	CSVRLLLTSGRVNEQFF
TRBV28	CASKTGATNEKLFF
TRBV29-1	CSVNPTGHVYTF
TRBV4-1	CASSQYTSGSSDTQYF
TRBV3-1	CASSQKMNQETQYF
TRBV16	CASNLPPEQETQYF
TRBV6-1	CASSEGRTGYNEQFF
TRBV27	CASRLAESYEQYF
TRBV4-1	CASSHPGRDYEQYF